Below, one TCR beta chain is given with its context. The CDR3 consists of 17 residues. CDR1 is SGHRS and CDR2 is YFSETQ in the germline V gene. The V gene end was trimmed by 5 bases and the J gene end by 6 bases; junction bases not matched to a gene: 11. This specimen belongs to a study of blood T cell repertoires in COVID-19. Across the study: The analysed material was cDNA or gDNA that came from T cells, B-cell-depleted T cells, or PBMCs.

Under the authors' procedure: Amplified reference gene primers provided the basis for estimating nucleated cell counts. Clones were read by immunoSEQ multiplex PCR, and TCRdb kept only the in-frame ones, dropping some. That table furnishes V, J and clone size, whereas the DNA furnished D and trimming. The sample holds 140,000 to 150,000 clones; more than 65% are singletons and the top ten take 3.5% to 4.5%. Sequenced material: peripheral blood. The V and J genes are TRBV5-1 and TRBJ2-5; 15 bases are a match to TRBD2. The sequence came from a man between 60 and 70 years old with acute or convalescent COVID-19. In DNA, the CDR3 is TGCGCCAGCAGTACCTCTACGGGGACTAGCGGGAGGCAGACCCAGTACTTC. This translates into CASSTSTGTSGRQTQYF.